This TCR beta chain was sequenced during a study of response to subunit inactivated influenza vaccine. Study-level points and caveats: It was suggested by the authors that few new T cells are recruited by each seasonal influenza vaccination.

TCRdb re-called the RT-PCR reads through MiXCR, storing one row per CDR3 protein. The table includes 500,000 to 550,000 distinct CDR3 sequences, about 7.6% detected once. In the case of this clonotype: The antigen remains undetermined.

CDR1 is GTSNPN and CDR2 is SVGIG in the germline V gene (reference sequence). V was clipped by 0 bases and J by 6 bases, with 18 bases between them. The CDR3 extends over 15 amino acids. Source: PBMCs from blood, taken less than 30 months after vaccination. The rearrangement uses TRBV30 and TRBJ2-7; a possible D gene is TRBD1 (6 bases). This TCR was sampled from a man aged 50 to 75 who received an inactivated influenza vaccine. The CDR3 spells CAWSVGLGLRGEQYF. CDR3 DNA sequence: TGTGCCTGGAGTGTAGGTTTGGGTCTCAGGGGCGAGCAGTACTTC.